This TCR beta chain stems from a study of blood T cell repertoires in COVID-19. The germline V gene encodes CDR1 SNHLY and CDR2 FYNNEI. CDR3 size: 15 residues. V gave up 8 bases and J gave up 2 bases; unmatched junction bases: 8. Sequencing used immunoSEQ multiplex PCR; TCRdb keeps in-frame clones, though not all of them. The repertoire has 160,000 or so clones, 75% to 90% of them found once; the top ten carry approximately 10%. This chain uses TRBV2 with TRBJ2-2; 7 positions match TRBD2. The sequenced material came from peripheral blood. This TCR was sampled from a human donor in a cohort sampled during active COVID-19. The CDR3 here is CASRASGANTGELFF. CDR3 in DNA: TGTGCCAGCCGGGCTAGCGGAGCTAACACCGGGGAGCTGTTTTTT.